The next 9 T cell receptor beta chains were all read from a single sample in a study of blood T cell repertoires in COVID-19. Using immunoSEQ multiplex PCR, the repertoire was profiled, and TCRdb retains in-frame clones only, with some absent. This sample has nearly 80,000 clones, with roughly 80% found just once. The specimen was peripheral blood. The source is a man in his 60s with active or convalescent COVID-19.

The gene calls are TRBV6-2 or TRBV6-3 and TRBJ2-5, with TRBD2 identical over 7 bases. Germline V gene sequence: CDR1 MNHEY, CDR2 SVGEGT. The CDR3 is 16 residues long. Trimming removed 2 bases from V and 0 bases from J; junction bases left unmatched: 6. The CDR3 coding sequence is TGTGCCAGCAGTTACAGGACTAGTTTTTACCAAGAGACCCAGTACTTC. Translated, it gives CASSYRTSFYQETQYF.

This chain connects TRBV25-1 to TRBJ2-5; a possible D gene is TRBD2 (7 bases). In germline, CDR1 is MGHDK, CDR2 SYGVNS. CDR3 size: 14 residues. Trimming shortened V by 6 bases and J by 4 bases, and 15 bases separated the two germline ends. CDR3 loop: CASREGGAVETQYF. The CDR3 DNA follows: TGTGCCAGCAGGGAGGGGGGGGCCGTAGAGACCCAGTACTTC.

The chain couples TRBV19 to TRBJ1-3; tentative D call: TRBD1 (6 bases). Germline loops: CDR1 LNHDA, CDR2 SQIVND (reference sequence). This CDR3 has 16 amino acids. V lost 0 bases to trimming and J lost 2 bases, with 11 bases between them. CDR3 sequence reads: CASSIEDSWPGNTIYF. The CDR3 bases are TGTGCCAGTAGTATAGAGGACAGTTGGCCTGGAAACACCATATATTTT.

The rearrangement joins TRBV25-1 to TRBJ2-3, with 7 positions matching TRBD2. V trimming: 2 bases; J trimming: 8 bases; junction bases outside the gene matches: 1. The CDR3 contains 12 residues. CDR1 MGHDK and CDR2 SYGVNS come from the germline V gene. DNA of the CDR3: TGTGCCAGCAGTGAAGGGGAGGGTACGCAGTATTTT. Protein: CASSEGEGTQYF.

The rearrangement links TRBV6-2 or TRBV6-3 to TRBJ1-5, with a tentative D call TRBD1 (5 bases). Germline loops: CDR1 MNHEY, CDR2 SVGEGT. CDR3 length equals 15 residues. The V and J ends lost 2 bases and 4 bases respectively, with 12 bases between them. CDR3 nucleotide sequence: TGTGCCAGCAGTTACAGTGGGGCGAGGAATCAGCCCCAGCATTTT. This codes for CASSYSGARNQPQHF.

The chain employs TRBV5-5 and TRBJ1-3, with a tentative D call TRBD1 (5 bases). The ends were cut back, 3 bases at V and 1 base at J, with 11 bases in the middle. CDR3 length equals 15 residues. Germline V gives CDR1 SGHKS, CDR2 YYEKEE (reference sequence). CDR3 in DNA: TGTGCCAGCAGCTCCGACAGAACTTCTGGAAACACCATATATTTT. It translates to CASSSDRTSGNTIYF.

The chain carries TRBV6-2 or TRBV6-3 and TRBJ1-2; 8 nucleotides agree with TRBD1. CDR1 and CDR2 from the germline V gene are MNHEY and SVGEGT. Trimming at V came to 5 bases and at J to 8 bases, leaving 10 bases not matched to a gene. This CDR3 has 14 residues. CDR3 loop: CASSSPDRVDGYTF. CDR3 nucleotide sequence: TGTGCCAGCAGTAGCCCGGACAGGGTTGACGGCTACACCTTC.

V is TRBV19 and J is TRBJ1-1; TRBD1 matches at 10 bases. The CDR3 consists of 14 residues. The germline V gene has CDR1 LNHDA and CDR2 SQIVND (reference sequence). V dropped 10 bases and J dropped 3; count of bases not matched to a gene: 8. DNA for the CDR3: TGTGCCACCACGGACAGGGGGATGTACACTGAAGCTTTCTTT. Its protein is CATTDRGMYTEAFF. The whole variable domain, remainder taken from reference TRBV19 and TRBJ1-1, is DGGITQSPKYLFRKEGQNVTLSCEQNLNHDAMYWYRQDPGQGLRLIYYSQIVNDFQKGDIAEGYSVSREKKESFPLTVTSAQKNPTAFYLCATTDRGMYTEAFFGQGTRLTVV.

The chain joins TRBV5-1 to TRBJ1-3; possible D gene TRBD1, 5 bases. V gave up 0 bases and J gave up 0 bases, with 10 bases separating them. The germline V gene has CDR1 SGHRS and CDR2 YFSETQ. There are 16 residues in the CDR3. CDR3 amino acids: CASSLVGVNSGNTIYF. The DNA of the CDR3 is TGCGCCAGCAGCTTGGTAGGGGTCAACTCTGGAAACACCATATATTTT.